Listed below are T cell receptor beta chains from one sample, sequenced in a study of cytomegalovirus exposure and HLA in healthy donors. Only in-frame clones appear in the TCRdb table, and some are missing; sequencing was by immunoSEQ multiplex PCR. The table includes tens of thousands of clones, more than 60% detected once. Sequenced input: PBMCs. All receptors derive from a man aged 40-49 years in good health and CMV-seronegative. Both conserved end residues are part of each CDR3. A D gene is named only where the DNA matches it firmly. A row's size may be missing; if present it is once, few, many or a size class.

TRBJ1-1,.,TRBV15,TRBD1,TGTGCCACCAGCAGGGAGACAGGGACCCCCACTGAAGCTTTCTTT,CATSRETGTPTEAFF
TRBJ2-7,.,TRBV11-2,.,TGTGCCAGCAGCTCCATCCGGGACTCACCATACGAGCAGTACTTC,CASSSIRDSPYEQYF
TRBJ2-7,.,TRBV5-1,.,TGCGCCAGCAGCTTGGGGTCGGGACTCAACTACGAGCAGTACTTC,CASSLGSGLNYEQYF
TRBJ1-5,.,TRBV19,TRBD1,TGTGCCAGTAGTATTCTCGCTATACAGGGGGCGAGTCAGCCCCAGCATTTT,CASSILAIQGASQPQHF
TRBJ1-5,.,TRBV6-1,TRBD1,TGTGCCAGCAGCGCCGGGACAGGGGCGAATCAGCCCCAGCATTTT,CASSAGTGANQPQHF
TRBJ1-1,.,TRBV5-1,.,TGCGCCAGCAGCTTGAAACCAGGGGACACTGAAGCTTTCTTT,CASSLKPGDTEAFF
TRBJ1-1,.,TRBV11-3,.,TGTGCCAGCGGCGGATGGAACACTGAAGCTTTCTTT,CASGGWNTEAFF
TRBJ1-6,.,TRBV19,TRBD1,TGTGCCAGTAGTCGGTCAGGGGGTGAACCAGGGACCTATAATTCACCCCTCCACTTT,CASSRSGGEPGTYNSPLHF
TRBJ1-4,.,TRBV5-1,TRBD1,TGCGCCAGCAGCTTTACAGGGGTGGGGAATGAAAAACTGTTTTTT,CASSFTGVGNEKLFF
TRBJ1-3,.,TRBV5-1,.,TGCGCCAGCAGCTTGTCACCGGGGGCTGGAAACACCATATATTTT,CASSLSPGAGNTIYF
TRBJ2-7,.,TRBV19,.,TGTGCCAGTAGTACGCCACAGGGCCCCGACTCCTACGAGCAGTACTTC,CASSTPQGPDSYEQYF
TRBJ1-1,.,TRBV29-1,.,TGCAGCGTCCTCATCCAGGACACTGAAGCTTTCTTT,CSVLIQDTEAFF
TRBJ1-1,once,TRBV4-1,TRBD1,TGCGCCAGCAGCCAAGTTCCAGGGGGCTTCATGAACACTGAAGCTTTCTTT,CASSQVPGGFMNTEAFF
TRBJ1-5,.,TRBV15,.,TGTGCCACCAGCAGCGGGTTGGATCAGCCCCAGCATTTT,CATSSGLDQPQHF
TRBJ2-7,.,TRBV5-5,.,TGTGCCAGCAGCCAGGACAGAAGCTACGAGCAGTACTTC,CASSQDRSYEQYF
TRBJ1-6,.,TRBV6-5,.,TGTGCCAGCAGATCCAGATTTCATTCACCCCTCCACTTT,CASRSRFHSPLHF